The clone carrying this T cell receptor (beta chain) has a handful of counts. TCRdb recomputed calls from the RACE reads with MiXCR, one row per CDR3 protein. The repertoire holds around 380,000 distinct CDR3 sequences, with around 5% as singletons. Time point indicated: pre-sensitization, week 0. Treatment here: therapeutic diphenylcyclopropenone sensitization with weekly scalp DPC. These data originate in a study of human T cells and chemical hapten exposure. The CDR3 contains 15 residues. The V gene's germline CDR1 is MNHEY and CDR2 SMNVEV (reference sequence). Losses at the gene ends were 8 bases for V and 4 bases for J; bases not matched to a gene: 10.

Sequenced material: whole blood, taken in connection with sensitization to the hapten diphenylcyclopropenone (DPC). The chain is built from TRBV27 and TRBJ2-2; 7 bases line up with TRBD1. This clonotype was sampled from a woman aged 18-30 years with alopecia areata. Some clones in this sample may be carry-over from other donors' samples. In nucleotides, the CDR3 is TGTGCCAGCTCCAAAAAGGGGGCGGGCACCGGGGAGCTGTTTTTT. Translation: CASSKKGAGTGELFF.